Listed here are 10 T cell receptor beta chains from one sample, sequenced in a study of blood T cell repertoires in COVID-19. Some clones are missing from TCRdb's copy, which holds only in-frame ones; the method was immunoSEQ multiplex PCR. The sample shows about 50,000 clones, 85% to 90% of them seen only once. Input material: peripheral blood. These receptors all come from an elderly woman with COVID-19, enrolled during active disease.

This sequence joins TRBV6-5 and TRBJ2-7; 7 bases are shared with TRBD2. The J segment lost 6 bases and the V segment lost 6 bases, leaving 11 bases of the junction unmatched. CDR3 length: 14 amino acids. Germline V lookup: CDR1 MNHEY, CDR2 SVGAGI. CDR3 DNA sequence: TGTGCCAGCAGCCCGGGGGGTACACCTACCGAGCAGTACTTC. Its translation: CASSPGGTPTEQYF.

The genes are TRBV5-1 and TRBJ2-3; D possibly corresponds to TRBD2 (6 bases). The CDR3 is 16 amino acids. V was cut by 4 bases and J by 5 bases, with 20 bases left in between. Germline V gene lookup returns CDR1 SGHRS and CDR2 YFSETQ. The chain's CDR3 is CASSHPAGPEGDTQYF. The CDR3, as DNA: TGCGCCAGCAGCCACCCCGCGGGACCCGAGGGAGATACGCAGTATTTT.

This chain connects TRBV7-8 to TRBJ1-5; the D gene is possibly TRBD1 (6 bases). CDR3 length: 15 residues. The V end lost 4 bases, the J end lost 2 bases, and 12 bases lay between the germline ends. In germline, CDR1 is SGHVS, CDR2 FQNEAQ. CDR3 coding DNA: TGTGCCAGCAGCTCTGAGGGGGTCGGCAATCAGCCCCAGCATTTT. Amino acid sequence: CASSSEGVGNQPQHF.

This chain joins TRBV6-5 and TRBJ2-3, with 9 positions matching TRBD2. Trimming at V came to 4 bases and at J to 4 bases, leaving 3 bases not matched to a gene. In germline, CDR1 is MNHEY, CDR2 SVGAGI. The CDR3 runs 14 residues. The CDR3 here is CASSSGLAPDTQYF. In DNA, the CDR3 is TGTGCCAGCAGTTCGGGACTAGCTCCAGATACGCAGTATTTT.

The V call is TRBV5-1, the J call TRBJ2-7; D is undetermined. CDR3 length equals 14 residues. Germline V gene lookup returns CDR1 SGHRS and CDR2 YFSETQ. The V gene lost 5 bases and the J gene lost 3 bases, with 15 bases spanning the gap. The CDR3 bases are TGCGCCAGCAGACGTATCGGGTCGAGCTACGAGCAGTACTTC. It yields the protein CASRRIGSSYEQYF. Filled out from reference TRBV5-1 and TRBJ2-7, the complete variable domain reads KAGVTQTPRYLIKTRGQQVTLSCSPISGHRSVSWYQQTPGQGLQFLFEYFSETQRNKGNFPGRFSGRQFSNSRSEMNVSTLELGDSALYLCASRRIGSSYEQYFGPGTRLTVT.

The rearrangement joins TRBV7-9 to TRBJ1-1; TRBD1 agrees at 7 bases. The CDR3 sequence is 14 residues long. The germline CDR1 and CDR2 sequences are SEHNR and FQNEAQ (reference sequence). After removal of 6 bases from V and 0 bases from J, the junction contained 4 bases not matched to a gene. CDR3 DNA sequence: TGTGCCAGCAGAGGAGGGGGCGTGAACACTGAAGCTTTCTTT. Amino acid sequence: CASRGGGVNTEAFF.

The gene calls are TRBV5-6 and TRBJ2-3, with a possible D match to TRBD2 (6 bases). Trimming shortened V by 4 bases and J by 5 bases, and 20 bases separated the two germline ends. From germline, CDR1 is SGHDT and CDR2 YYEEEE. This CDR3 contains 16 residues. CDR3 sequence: CASSKEGPIGRDTQYF. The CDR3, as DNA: TGTGCCAGCAGCAAGGAGGGCCCAATCGGCAGAGATACGCAGTATTTT. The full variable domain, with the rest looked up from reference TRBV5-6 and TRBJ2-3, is DAGVTQSPTHLIKTRGQQVTLRCSPKSGHDTVSWYQQALGQGPQFIFQYYEEEERQRGNFPDRFSGHQFPNYSSELNVNALLLGDSALYLCASSKEGPIGRDTQYFGPGTRLTVL.

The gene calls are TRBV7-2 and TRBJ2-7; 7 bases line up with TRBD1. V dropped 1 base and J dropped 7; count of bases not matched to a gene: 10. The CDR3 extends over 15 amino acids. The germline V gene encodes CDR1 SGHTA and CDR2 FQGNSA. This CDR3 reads CASSLENTGVGEQYF. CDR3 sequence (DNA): TGTGCCAGCAGCTTAGAGAACACAGGGGTAGGGGAGCAGTACTTC.

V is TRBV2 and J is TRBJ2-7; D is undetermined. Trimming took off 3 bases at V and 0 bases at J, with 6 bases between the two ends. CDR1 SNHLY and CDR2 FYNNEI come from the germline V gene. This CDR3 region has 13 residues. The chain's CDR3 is CASSEESSYEQYF. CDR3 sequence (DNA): TGTGCCAGCAGTGAGGAGTCCTCCTACGAGCAGTACTTC.

The CDR3 region is CASNPNRRPTDTQYF. For the CDR3, the DNA is TGCGCCAGCAACCCAAACAGGAGACCCACAGATACGCAGTATTTT. The chain employs TRBV5-1 and TRBJ2-3, with D possibly matching TRBD1 (5 bases). Germline V gene sequence: CDR1 SGHRS, CDR2 YFSETQ. The CDR3 totals 15 residues. V was trimmed by 6 bases and J by 2 bases, leaving 16 bases between them.